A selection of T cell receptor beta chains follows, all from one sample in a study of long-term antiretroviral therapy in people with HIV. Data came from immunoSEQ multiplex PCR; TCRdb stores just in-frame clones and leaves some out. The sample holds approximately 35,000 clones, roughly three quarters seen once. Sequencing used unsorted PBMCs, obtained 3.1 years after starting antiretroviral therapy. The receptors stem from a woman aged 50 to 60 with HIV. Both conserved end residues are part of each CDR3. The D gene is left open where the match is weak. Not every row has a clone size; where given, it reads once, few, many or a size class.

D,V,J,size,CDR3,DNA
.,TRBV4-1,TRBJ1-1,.,CASSPPDRRDTEAFF,TGCGCCAGCAGCCCCCCGGACCGGAGGGACACTGAAGCTTTCTTT
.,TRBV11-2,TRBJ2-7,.,CASYGRGQDEQYF,TGTGCCAGCTATGGGAGGGGGCAGGACGAGCAGTACTTC
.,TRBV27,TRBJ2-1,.,CASWGSYNEQFF,TGTGCCAGCTGGGGGTCCTACAATGAGCAGTTCTTC
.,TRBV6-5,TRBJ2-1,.,CASSYSKGSYNEQFF,TGTGCCAGCAGTTACTCGAAAGGCTCGTACAATGAGCAGTTCTTC
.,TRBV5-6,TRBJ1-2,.,CASSLTELYGYTF,TGTGCCAGCAGCCTGACAGAACTCTATGGCTACACCTTC
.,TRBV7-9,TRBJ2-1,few,CASSLGGDEQFF,TGTGCCAGCAGCTTAGGGGGCGATGAGCAGTTCTTC
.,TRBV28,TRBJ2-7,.,CASSRRDGLYEQYF,TGTGCCAGCAGCCGCCGGGACGGACTCTACGAGCAGTACTTC
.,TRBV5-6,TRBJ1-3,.,CASRKAGGGSGNTIYF,TGTGCCAGCAGAAAGGCGGGGGGCGGTTCGGGAAACACCATATATTTT
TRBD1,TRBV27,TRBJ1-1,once,CASSTPTGLNTEAFF,TGTGCCAGCAGTACCCCGACAGGGCTGAACACTGAAGCTTTCTTT
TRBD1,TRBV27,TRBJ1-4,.,CASSKTGGWDEKLFF,TGTGCCAGCAGTAAGACAGGGGGTTGGGATGAAAAACTGTTTTTT
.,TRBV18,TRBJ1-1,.,CASSPYSYTEAFF,TGTGCCAGCTCACCCTACAGTTACACTGAAGCTTTCTTT
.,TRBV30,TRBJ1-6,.,CAWKQRGAGNSPLHF,TGTGCCTGGAAACAACGGGGGGCTGGCAATTCACCCCTCCACTTT
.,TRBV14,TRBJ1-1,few,CASSQVGSHTEAFF,TGTGCCAGCAGCCAAGTTGGAAGCCACACTGAAGCTTTCTTT
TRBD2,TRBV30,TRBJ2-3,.,CAWSDGLATDTQYF,TGTGCCTGGAGTGACGGACTAGCTACAGATACGCAGTATTTT
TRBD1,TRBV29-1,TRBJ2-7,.,CSPPGTGEGEQYF,TGCAGCCCCCCCGGGACAGGGGAGGGCGAGCAGTACTTC
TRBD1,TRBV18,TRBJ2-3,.,CASSPVLDRGTDTQYF,TGTGCCAGCTCACCTGTTCTAGACAGGGGCACAGATACGCAGTATTTT
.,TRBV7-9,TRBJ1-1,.,CASSLVANTEAFF,TGTGCCAGCAGCTTAGTGGCTAACACTGAAGCTTTCTTT
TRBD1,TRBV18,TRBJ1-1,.,CASSPPGQSLNTEAFF,TGTGCCAGCTCACCACCGGGACAGAGTTTGAACACTGAAGCTTTCTTT
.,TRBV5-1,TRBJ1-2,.,CASSSRGGSGYTF,TGCGCCAGCAGCTCGCGAGGGGGGTCCGGCTACACCTTC
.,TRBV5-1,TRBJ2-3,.,CASSSMDTDTQYF,TGCGCCAGCAGCTCAATGGACACAGATACGCAGTATTTT
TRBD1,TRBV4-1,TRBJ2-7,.,CASSPFDRGEQYF,TGCGCCAGCAGCCCATTCGACAGGGGCGAGCAGTACTTC
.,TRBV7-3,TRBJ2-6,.,CASSLTVLSGANVLTF,TGTGCCAGCAGCCTGACAGTGCTCTCTGGGGCCAACGTCCTGACTTTC
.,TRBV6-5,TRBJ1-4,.,CASRDRDTYEKLFF,TGTGCCAGCAGGGACCGGGACACCTATGAAAAACTGTTTTTT
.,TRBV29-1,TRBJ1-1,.,CSAKTEYTEAFF,TGCAGCGCTAAGACAGAATACACTGAAGCTTTCTTT
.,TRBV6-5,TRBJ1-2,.,CASSPLGGGYTF,TGTGCCAGCAGCCCACTCGGGGGGGGCTACACCTTC
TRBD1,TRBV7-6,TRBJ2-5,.,CASSLGTGHYQETQYF,TGTGCCAGCAGCTTAGGGACAGGGCACTACCAAGAGACCCAGTACTTC
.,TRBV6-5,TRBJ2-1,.,CASSYPGQSYNEQFF,TGTGCCAGCAGTTACCCTGGACAGTCCTACAATGAGCAGTTCTTC
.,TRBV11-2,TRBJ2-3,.,CASSNWALTGTQYF,TGTGCCAGCAGCAACTGGGCCCTTACGGGTACGCAGTATTTT
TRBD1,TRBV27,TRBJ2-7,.,CASSWQGETYEQYF,TGTGCCAGCAGTTGGCAGGGGGAAACCTACGAGCAGTACTTC
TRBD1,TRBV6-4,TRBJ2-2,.,CASSAGTGNTGELFF,TGTGCCAGCAGTGCCGGGACAGGGAACACCGGGGAGCTGTTTTTT
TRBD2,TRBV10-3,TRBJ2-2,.,CATGTSGGHTGELFF,TGTGCCACCGGGACTAGCGGGGGGCACACCGGGGAGCTGTTTTTT
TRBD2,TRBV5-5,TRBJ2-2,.,CASSPKPTSGGAQDTGELFF,TGTGCCAGCAGCCCCAAGCCTACTAGCGGGGGGGCCCAGGACACCGGGGAGCTGTTTTTT
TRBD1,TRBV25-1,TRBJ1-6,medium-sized,CASSEFYRQGVENSPLHF,TGTGCCAGCAGTGAATTCTATCGACAGGGGGTGGAGAATTCACCCCTCCACTTT
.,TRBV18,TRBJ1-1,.,CASSPIYSGMNTEAFF,TGTGCCAGCTCACCCATTTATTCAGGGATGAACACTGAAGCTTTCTTT
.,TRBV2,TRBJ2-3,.,CASILEGADTQYF,TGTGCCAGCATCCTCGAAGGGGCAGATACGCAGTATTTT
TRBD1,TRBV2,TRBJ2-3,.,CASRRDRGIDTQYF,TGTGCCAGCAGGAGGGACAGGGGAATAGATACGCAGTATTTT
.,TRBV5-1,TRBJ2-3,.,CASRKIGEYVLDTQYF,TGCGCCAGCAGAAAAATAGGGGAATACGTATTAGATACGCAGTATTTT
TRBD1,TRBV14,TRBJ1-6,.,CASIWDGTGGSEGNSPLHF,TGTGCCAGCATTTGGGACGGGACAGGGGGGAGCGAAGGTAATTCACCCCTCCACTTT
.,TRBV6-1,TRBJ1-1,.,CASSEAGSEAFF,TGTGCCAGCAGCGAAGCCGGGTCTGAAGCTTTCTTT
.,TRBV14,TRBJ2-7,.,CASSRKQGYEQYF,TGTGCCAGCAGCCGTAAACAGGGCTACGAGCAGTACTTC
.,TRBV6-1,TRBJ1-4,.,CASSYYEKLFF,TGTGCCAGCAGCTACTATGAAAAACTGTTTTTT
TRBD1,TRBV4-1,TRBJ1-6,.,CASSQQETGPLNNSPLHF,TGCGCCAGCAGCCAACAAGAGACAGGGCCCCTTAATAATTCACCCCTCCACTTT
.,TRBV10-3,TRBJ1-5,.,CAISESNRVVGQPQHF,TGTGCCATCAGTGAGTCGAACAGGGTAGTCGGTCAGCCCCAGCATTTT
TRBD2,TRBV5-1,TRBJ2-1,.,CASSLDGGGSYNEQFF,TGCGCCAGCAGCTTGGATGGCGGGGGCTCCTACAATGAGCAGTTCTTC
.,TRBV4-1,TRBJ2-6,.,CASSQDPVIPGANVLTF,TGCGCCAGCAGCCAAGATCCGGTTATACCTGGGGCCAACGTCCTGACTTTC